The 16 T cell receptor beta chains listed next were all sequenced from one sample in a study of CD8 T cells in ankylosing spondylitis. MiXCR, run by TCRdb on the 5' RACE reads, gives a single entry per CDR3 protein. This table holds about 64,000 distinct CDR3 sequences, 6.2% found once. Sequences were obtained from synovial fluid, either unsorted or a sorted T cell fraction (not recorded which). Receptors were obtained from a male donor with ankylosing spondylitis.

This clonotype has a count of ten or more. The rearrangement uses TRBV15 and TRBJ1-2; D not resolved. V was cut by 0 bases and J by 4 bases, with 9 bases left in between. The length of the CDR3 is 14 residues. Looked up from germline, CDR1 is LNHNV and CDR2 is YYDKDF (reference sequence). In nucleotides, the CDR3 is TGTGCCACCAGCAGAGATCGACTGCTCTATGGCTACACCTTC. Translation: CATSRDRLLYGYTF.

Ten or more counts support this clonotype. The rearrangement links TRBV4-2 to TRBJ2-2; D is unresolved. Germline-derived CDR1 and CDR2 are LGHNA and YNFKEQ. V lost 0 bases to trimming and J lost 6 bases, with 8 bases between them. The length of the CDR3 is 14 residues. The CDR3, as DNA: TGTGCCAGCAGCCAAGACTGGCAGTCCGGGGAGCTGTTTTTT. Amino acids: CASSQDWQSGELFF.

This clonotype was seen a few times. This sequence joins TRBV18 and TRBJ2-7; 7 nucleotides line up with TRBD2. Germline loops: CDR1 KGHSH, CDR2 LQKENI. With V trimmed by 4 bases and J by 0 bases, 3 bases remained unmatched. The CDR3 spans 14 residues. The CDR3 loop is CASSLSGVSYEQYF. CDR3 nucleotide sequence: TGTGCCAGCTCACTGAGCGGGGTCTCCTACGAGCAGTACTTC.

In this sample, this clonotype turned up many times. This chain links TRBV5-1 with TRBJ1-4, with a possible D match to TRBD1 (6 bases). Germline loops: CDR1 SGHRS, CDR2 YFSETQ. This CDR3 region has 13 residues. Trimming took 3 bases from V and 8 from J, leaving 11 bases between them. CDR3 coding DNA: TGCGCCAGCAGCTCGACAGGTGGGGAAAAACTGTTTTTT. Protein product: CASSSTGGEKLFF.

The sample holds many counts of this clonotype. The CDR3 DNA sequence: TGTGCCAGCATGAGACCGATCACGAACACTGAAGCTTTCTTT. Protein: CASMRPITNTEAFF. This rearrangement joins TRBV28 to TRBJ1-1; D uncertain. Trimming cost V 7 bases and J 1 base, with 13 bases left between them. The length of the CDR3 is 14 residues. Per the germline V gene, CDR1 is MDHEN and CDR2 is SYDVKM.

The sample holds many counts of this clonotype. The V call is TRBV7-9, the J call TRBJ2-7; D remains unclear. The CDR3 is 17 residues long. Between the trimmed V and J ends, which lost 4 bases and 1 base, there was a span of 20 bases. CDR1 and CDR2 (germline): SEHNR, FQNEAQ (reference sequence). The CDR3 DNA follows: TGTGCCAGCAGCTCGGGTCGAGTGGCCCAAAGTTCCTACGAGCAGTACTTC. It encodes CASSSGRVAQSSYEQYF.

The rearrangement links TRBV12-3 or TRBV12-4 to TRBJ1-2, with TRBD1 as a possible D gene (6 bases). Trimming left V 2 bases short and J 2 bases short, with 9 bases between. The CDR3 is made up of 14 amino acids. DNA of the CDR3: TGTGCCAGCAGTTTAACCACAGGGAACTATGGCTACACCTTC. This encodes CASSLTTGNYGYTF.

This clonotype was seen repeatedly, ten times or more. V usage is TRBV7-3 and J usage is TRBJ2-5, with TRBD1 matching 7 bases. This CDR3 comprises 13 residues. Trimming removed 6 bases from V and 5 bases from J; junction bases left unmatched: 6. Germline values: CDR1 SGHTA, CDR2 FQGTGA. CDR3 in amino acids: CASSPTGVETQYF. The CDR3 DNA sequence: TGTGCCAGCAGTCCCACAGGGGTGGAGACCCAGTACTTC.

This clonotype appeared many times. The chain links TRBV16 to TRBJ2-7; D is possibly TRBD1 (6 bases). V dropped 4 bases and J dropped 2 bases, with 15 bases sitting between them. Germline V gene data show CDR1 as KGHSY and CDR2 as FQNENV. CDR3 length: 15 amino acids. CDR3 region: CASSPPDRRPYEQYF. For the CDR3, the DNA is TGTGCCAGCAGCCCACCCGACAGGCGCCCCTACGAGCAGTACTTC. Drawing the rest from reference TRBV16 and TRBJ2-7, the complete variable domain is GEEVAQTPKHLVRGEGQKAKLYCAPIKGHSYVFWYQQVLKNEFKFLISFQNENVFDETGMPKERFSAKCLPNSPCSLEIQATKLEDSAVYFCASSPPDRRPYEQYFGPGTRLTVT.

This clonotype was recorded many times. The CDR3 loop is CASSLGAGNQPQHF. CDR3 bases: TGTGCCAGCAGTTTAGGGGCAGGGAATCAGCCCCAGCATTTT. The chain carries TRBV12-3 or TRBV12-4 and TRBJ1-5; TRBD1 is a possible D gene (5 bases). Trimming removed 1 base at V and 4 bases at J, with 8 bases between. The CDR3 totals 14 residues.

This clonotype was seen ten or more times. The chain is built from TRBV3-1 and TRBJ2-2, with D perhaps TRBD2 (6 bases). The CDR3 is 18 residues long. Germline CDR1 reads LGHDT; CDR2 reads YNNKEL (reference sequence). V was clipped by 0 bases and J by 5 bases, with 19 bases between them. The CDR3 loop reads CASSQDLGGALGTGELFF. DNA for the CDR3: TGTGCCAGCAGCCAAGATCTTGGAGGGGCGCTGGGGACCGGGGAGCTGTTTTTT.

This clonotype was picked up a small number of times. The rearrangement links TRBV20-1 to TRBJ2-5; the D is unclear. There are 13 residues in the CDR3. The germline CDR1 and CDR2 sequences are DFQATT and SNEGSKA (reference sequence). The V and J ends lost 1 base and 4 bases respectively, with 10 bases between them. The CDR3 DNA reads as TGCAGTGCTAGAGGCCATGGGCGAGAGACCCAGTACTTC. It is translated as CSARGHGRETQYF.

This clonotype was seen a few times. This chain joins TRBV6-5 and TRBJ2-1, with D possibly TRBD2 on 6 matching bases. CDR1 and CDR2 from the germline V gene are MNHEY and SVGAGI. CDR3 length: 14 amino acids. V lost 4 bases and J 2 bases, leaving 9 bases between the germline ends. The DNA of the CDR3 is TGTGCCAGCAGTTTGGAGGGCACCTACAATGAGCAGTTCTTC. Amino acid sequence: CASSLEGTYNEQFF.

This clonotype has a count of ten or more. V gene TRBV5-1 combines with J gene TRBJ2-3; 7 nucleotides line up with TRBD2. The CDR3 is 13 residues long. Per germline, CDR1 SGHRS and CDR2 YFSETQ. V was pared by 4 bases and J by 5 bases, with 4 bases of the junction left unmatched. DNA for the CDR3: TGCGCCAGCAGCCCGGGAGGAGTAGATACGCAGTATTTT. Residues: CASSPGGVDTQYF.

This clonotype occurred many times. This rearrangement joins TRBV7-9 to TRBJ1-1; 7 bases map to TRBD1. CDR3 size: 14 residues. CDR1 and CDR2 from the germline V gene are SEHNR and FQNEAQ (reference sequence). Trimming removed 5 bases from V and 6 bases from J; junction bases left unmatched: 9. The CDR3 coding sequence is TGTGCCAGCAGCCTGGGACAGCCGCACGCTGAAGCTTTCTTT. Amino acids: CASSLGQPHAEAFF.

The V call is TRBV6-6, the J call TRBJ1-2; maybe TRBD1 (6 bases). The CDR3 is 13 residues long. Germline V gene data show CDR1 as MNHNY and CDR2 as SVGAGI (reference sequence). Between the trimmed V and J ends, which lost 7 bases and 8 bases, there was a span of 17 bases. This chain's CDR3 is CASTFARGIGYTF. CDR3 DNA sequence: TGTGCCAGCACTTTCGCCAGGGGCATCGGCTACACCTTC.